This T cell receptor (beta chain) appears in the sequencing data of a study of T cells in tuberculosis. Study at large: A South African cohort included IGRA-negative adolescents, latently infected IGRA-positive adolescents and adults with active tuberculosis.

Turning to this clone: The antigen remains unidentified.

Here immunoSEQ multiplex PCR was the method, and the copy in TCRdb shows in-frame clones only, minus some. This sample yields tens of thousands of clones, of which just under 97% are seen a single time; roughly 2.3% belongs to the top ten. Germline CDR1 is SEHNR and CDR2 is FQNEAQ (reference sequence). Trimming at V came to 5 bases and at J to 7 bases, leaving 2 bases not matched to a gene. This CDR3 is built from 13 residues. Each donor contributed approximately 100,000 T cells on average, unsorted. Broader study findings: GMM-specific TCRs were nearer to active tuberculosis alpha repertoires, suggesting expansion.

The clonotype was recovered from a donor aged 10-29 years with latent tuberculosis or without tuberculosis infection. The chain has TRBV7-9 and TRBJ1-6, with 7 bases that match TRBD1. The sequenced sample was PBMCs. This CDR3 is CASSGGQNSPLHF. The CDR3, as DNA: TGTGCCAGCAGCGGGGGACAGAATTCACCCCTCCACTTT.